This TCR beta chain was sequenced for a study of T cell responses to AZD1222 COVID-19 vaccine. Points from the study as a whole: Targeting of unmutated variant regions was reportedly seen in nearly half of spike-specific TCRs. Donor demographics were predominantly white British with a female majority; clonal diversity may be underestimated.

Profiled with immunoSEQ multiplex PCR; TCRdb holds only in-frame clones, not every one. The sample shows about 110,000 clones, about 92% of them seen only once. With 3 bases removed from V and 4 bases from J, the gap between germline ends came to 9 bases. The germline V gene encodes CDR1 LGHNA and CDR2 YSLEER. This CDR3 has 13 residues. Of note for this clone: Its antigen remains unidentified.

This clonotype was obtained from an adult in good health. The sequencing here drew on peripheral blood, taken on day 0 of MenACWY control vaccination. The chain employs TRBV4-3 and TRBJ1-2; a weak D match, TRBD1 (6 bases). In DNA, the CDR3 is TGCGCCAGCAGCCAGGAGGGGGTCTATGGCTACACCTTC. It codes for CASSQEGVYGYTF.